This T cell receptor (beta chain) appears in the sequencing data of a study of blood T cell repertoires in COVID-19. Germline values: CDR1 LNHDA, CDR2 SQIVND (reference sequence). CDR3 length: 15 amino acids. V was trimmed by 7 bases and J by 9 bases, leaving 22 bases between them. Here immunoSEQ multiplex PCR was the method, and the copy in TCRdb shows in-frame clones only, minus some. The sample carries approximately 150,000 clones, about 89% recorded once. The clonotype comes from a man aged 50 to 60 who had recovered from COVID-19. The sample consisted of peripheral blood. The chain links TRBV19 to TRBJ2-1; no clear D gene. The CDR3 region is CASMPRPHPGGEQFF. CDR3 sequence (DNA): TGTGCCAGTATGCCGCGACCCCACCCTGGCGGTGAGCAGTTCTTC.